The entry below describes one T cell receptor (beta chain). Its specificity is unknown. V lost 4 bases to trimming and J lost 0 bases; unmatched junction nucleotides: 8. Germline CDR1 and CDR2: SGHRS and YFSETQ. CDR3 length equals 16 residues. The data belong to a study of post-analysis software for immune sequencing data. Study outcomes and limitations: Controls showed lower frequencies than patients for 5 or 6 TRBV segments, and TRBV5-6, TRBV5-1 and TRBV20-1 were among these.

Carried by the TCR beta cDNA libraries were unique molecular identifiers. TCRdb ran MiXCR on the PCR reads and lists one entry per CDR3 protein. This sample has hundreds of thousands of distinct CDR3 sequences; 25% to 30% occur once, and the top ten carry more than 0.45%. The sample taken for sequencing was blood. This TCR was recovered from a girl aged 10 to 17 with multiple sclerosis. This chain joins TRBV5-1 and TRBJ2-3; TRBD2 aligns across 7 bases. In DNA form, the CDR3 reads TGCGCCAGCAGCCTAAACTGGGGGGGGAGCACAGATACGCAGTATTTT. It codes for CASSLNWGGSTDTQYF.